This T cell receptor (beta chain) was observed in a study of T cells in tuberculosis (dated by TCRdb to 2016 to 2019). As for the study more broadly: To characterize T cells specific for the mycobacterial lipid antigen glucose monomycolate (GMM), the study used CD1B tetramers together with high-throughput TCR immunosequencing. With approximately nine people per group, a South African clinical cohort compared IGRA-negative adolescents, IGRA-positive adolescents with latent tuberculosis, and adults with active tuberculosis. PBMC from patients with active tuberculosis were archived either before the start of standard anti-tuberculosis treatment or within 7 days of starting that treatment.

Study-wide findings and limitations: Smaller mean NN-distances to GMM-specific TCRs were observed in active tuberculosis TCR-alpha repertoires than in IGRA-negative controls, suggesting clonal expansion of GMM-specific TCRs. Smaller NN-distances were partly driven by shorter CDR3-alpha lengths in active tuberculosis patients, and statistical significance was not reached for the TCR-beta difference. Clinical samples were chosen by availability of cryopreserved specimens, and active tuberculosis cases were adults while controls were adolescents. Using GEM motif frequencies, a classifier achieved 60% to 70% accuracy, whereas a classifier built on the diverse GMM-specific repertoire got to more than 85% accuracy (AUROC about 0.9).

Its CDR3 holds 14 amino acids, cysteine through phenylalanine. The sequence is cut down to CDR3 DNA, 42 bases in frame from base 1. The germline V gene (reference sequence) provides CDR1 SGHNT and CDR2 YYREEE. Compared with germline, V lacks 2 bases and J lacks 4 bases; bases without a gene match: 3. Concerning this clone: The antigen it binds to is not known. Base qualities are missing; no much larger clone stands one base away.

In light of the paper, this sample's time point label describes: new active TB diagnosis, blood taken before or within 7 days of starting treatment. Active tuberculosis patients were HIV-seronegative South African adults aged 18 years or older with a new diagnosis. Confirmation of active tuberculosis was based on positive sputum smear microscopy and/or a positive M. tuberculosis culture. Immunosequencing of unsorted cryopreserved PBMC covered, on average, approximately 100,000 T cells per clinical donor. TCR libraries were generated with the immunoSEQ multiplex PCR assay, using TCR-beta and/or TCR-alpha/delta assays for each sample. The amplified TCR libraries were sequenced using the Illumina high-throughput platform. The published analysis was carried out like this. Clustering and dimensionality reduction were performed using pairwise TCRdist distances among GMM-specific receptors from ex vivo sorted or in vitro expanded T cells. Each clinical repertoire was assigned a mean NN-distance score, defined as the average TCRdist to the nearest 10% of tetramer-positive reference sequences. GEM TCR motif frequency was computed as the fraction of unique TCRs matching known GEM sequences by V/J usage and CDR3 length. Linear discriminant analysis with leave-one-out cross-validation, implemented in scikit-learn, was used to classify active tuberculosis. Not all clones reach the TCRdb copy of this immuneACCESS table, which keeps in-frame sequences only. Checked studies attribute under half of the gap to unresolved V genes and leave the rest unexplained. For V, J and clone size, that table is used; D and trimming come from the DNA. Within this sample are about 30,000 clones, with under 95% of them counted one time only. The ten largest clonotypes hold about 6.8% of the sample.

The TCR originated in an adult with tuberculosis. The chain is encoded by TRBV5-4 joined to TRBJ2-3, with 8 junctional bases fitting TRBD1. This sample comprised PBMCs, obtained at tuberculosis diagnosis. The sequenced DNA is TGTGCCAGCAGCTTCGGACAGGGCCCAGATACGCAGTATTTT. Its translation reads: CASSFGQGPDTQYF.